This T cell receptor (beta chain) is drawn from a study of long-term antiretroviral therapy in people with HIV. Investigators performed immunoSEQ version v3.0 at survey level. Target depth was about 35,000-55,000 T-cell genomes per sample. Some clones are missing from TCRdb's copy, which holds only in-frame ones; the method was immunoSEQ multiplex PCR. The table records 20,000 to 30,000 clones, approximately 90% of them present only once. This clonotype was obtained from a woman aged 25 to 39 with HIV. The material was unsorted PBMCs, obtained 1.9 years after starting antiretroviral therapy.

CDR3 protein: CASSSSPYTTGNYGYTF. In nucleotides, the CDR3 is TGTGCCAGCAGCTCCTCCCCCTATACGACAGGGAACTATGGCTACACCTTC. This sequence joins TRBV5-5 and TRBJ1-2; 7 bases are a match to TRBD1. The germline V gene has CDR1 SGHKS and CDR2 YYEKEE (reference sequence). Losses at the gene ends were 3 bases for V and 2 bases for J; bases not matched to a gene: 13. The CDR3 length is 17 residues.